A single sample is the source of the 23 T cell receptor beta chains below, sequenced in a study of shared clonotypes between healthy human individuals. Sequenced by immunoSEQ multiplex PCR; TCRdb stores in-frame clones only, minus some. The sample lists some 2,500,000 clones, roughly 93% occurring once. The sequenced sample consisted of naive CD4+ T cells from PBMCs. The subset: CD45RA+ positively selected. These receptors originate from a man between 18 and 29 years old in good health. Some clones in this sample may be carry-over from other donors' samples.

With respect to this clone: Other DNA variants within this sample encode the same CDR3. The rearrangement joins TRBV29-1 to TRBJ2-1; weak D call: TRBD2 (5 bases). The CDR3 length is 12 residues. Between the trimmed V and J ends, which lost 3 bases and 3 bases, there was a span of 6 bases. Germline CDR1 is SQVTM and CDR2 is ANQGSEA. DNA of the CDR3: TGCAGCGTTGAGCGGGTCTACAATGAGCAGTTCTTC. As protein: CSVERVYNEQFF.

The CDR3 bases are TGTGCCAGCAGCTTAGTCCCGACTAGATTTGGTAAGCGGAGGGATGAGCAGTTCTTC. Translation: CASSLVPTRFGKRRDEQFF. The chain links TRBV7-2 to TRBJ2-1, with D maybe TRBD2 (6 bases). The CDR3 runs 19 residues. Germline-derived CDR1 and CDR2 are SGHTA and FQGNSA. Trimming left V 1 base short and J 8 bases short, with 27 bases between.

The chain is built from TRBV7-9 and TRBJ1-1; D is unresolved. The ends were cut back, 1 base at V and 6 bases at J, with 12 bases in the middle. CDR1 SEHNR and CDR2 FQNEAQ come from the germline V gene (reference sequence). This CDR3 has 14 residues. This CDR3 reads CASSLVEYDPEAFF. The CDR3 DNA reads TGTGCCAGCAGCTTAGTAGAATACGACCCTGAAGCTTTCTTT. The variable domain in full, with the rest retrieved from reference TRBV7-9 and TRBJ1-1, is DTGVSQNPRHKITKRGQNVTFRCDPISEHNRLYWYRQTLGQGPEFLTYFQNEAQLEKSRLLSDRFSAERPKGSFSTLEIQRTEQGDSAMYLCASSLVEYDPEAFFGQGTRLTVV.

This chain's CDR3 is CASRRETGGENTEAFF. In nucleotides, the CDR3 is TGTGCCAGCAGGAGGGAAACAGGGGGCGAGAACACTGAAGCTTTCTTT. The rearrangement joins TRBV7-8 to TRBJ1-1; 9 bases agree with TRBD1. The CDR3 loop spans 16 amino acids. V lost 6 bases and J lost 1; bases outside the gene matches: 9. The V gene's germline CDR1 is SGHVS and CDR2 FQNEAQ.

The chain combines TRBV7-6 with TRBJ2-7, with D possibly matching TRBD1 (5 bases). This CDR3 has 15 residues. Germline V gives CDR1 SGHVS, CDR2 FNYEAQ. The V end was cut by 0 bases, the J end by 2 bases, with 11 bases between. CDR3: CASSLAQGRAYEQYF. The CDR3 DNA sequence: TGTGCCAGCAGCTTAGCGCAGGGCCGGGCCTACGAGCAGTACTTC.

V is TRBV9 and J is TRBJ1-2; no definite D call. The CDR3 sequence is 12 residues long. V was trimmed by 2 bases and J by 8 bases, leaving 10 bases between them. The germline V gene encodes CDR1 SGDLS and CDR2 YYNGEE. CDR3 sequence (DNA): TGTGCCAGCAGCGTCCCAGATTGGGGCTACACCTTC. Protein sequence: CASSVPDWGYTF.

The V and J genes are TRBV19 and TRBJ2-7; 10 bases line up with TRBD2. V was clipped by 4 bases and J by 5 bases; unmatched bases: 5. Germline V gene sequence: CDR1 LNHDA, CDR2 SQIVND (reference sequence). This CDR3 is built from 14 residues. The CDR3 nucleotides are TGTGCCAGTAGTACTAGCGGGAGCACCCACGAGCAGTACTTC. Translation gives CASSTSGSTHEQYF.

V is TRBV4-2 and J is TRBJ2-1; no firm D call. V was clipped by 3 bases and J by 9 bases, with 15 bases between them. Per germline, CDR1 LGHNA and CDR2 YNFKEQ. The CDR3 is 14 residues long. Here the CDR3 reads CASSQAGSRSEQFF. In nucleotides, the CDR3 is TGTGCCAGCAGCCAGGCTGGTAGCCGGTCTGAGCAGTTCTTC.

V gene TRBV5-1 combines with J gene TRBJ2-5; 7 nucleotides line up with TRBD2. Germline V gene lookup returns CDR1 SGHRS and CDR2 YFSETQ. J was trimmed by 3 bases and V by 4 bases; bases with no gene match: 6. The CDR3 runs 14 residues. For the CDR3, the DNA is TGCGCCAGCAGCCACGGGACTATTGAAGAGACCCAGTACTTC. Translating it yields CASSHGTIEETQYF.

V is TRBV19 and J is TRBJ2-3, with a tentative D call TRBD1 (5 bases). Germline values: CDR1 LNHDA, CDR2 SQIVND (reference sequence). The CDR3 consists of 15 residues. Trimming shortened V by 1 base and J by 2 bases, and 10 bases separated the two germline ends. DNA of the CDR3: TGTGCCAGTAGTATAGGCAGGGTTAACACAGATACGCAGTATTTT. It translates to CASSIGRVNTDTQYF.

V gene TRBV12-5 combines with J gene TRBJ2-1, with D perhaps assigned TRBD1 or TRBD2 (6 bases each). Germline V gene lookup returns CDR1 LGHNT and CDR2 FRNRAP. The CDR3 extends over 15 amino acids. Trimming took off 5 bases at V and 6 bases at J, with 17 bases between the two ends. The CDR3 region has the DNA TGTGCTAGTGGTCCCCTTTCGGGGGCCCTCAATGAGCAGTTCTTC. It yields the protein CASGPLSGALNEQFF.

The gene calls are TRBV7-9 and TRBJ1-2; a weak D match, TRBD1 (5 bases). Trimming removed 0 bases at V and 5 bases at J, with 16 bases between. Germline V gives CDR1 SEHNR, CDR2 FQNEAQ (reference sequence). The CDR3 is made up of 16 amino acids. The chain's CDR3 is CASSLAPGEVFYGYTF. In nucleotides, the CDR3 is TGTGCCAGCAGCTTAGCGCCGGGGGAAGTGTTTTATGGCTACACCTTC.

V usage is TRBV7-3 and J usage is TRBJ2-1; maybe TRBD1 (5 bases). This CDR3 comprises 16 residues. V lost 0 bases and J lost 4, with 13 bases in between. Germline CDR1 reads SGHTA; CDR2 reads FQGTGA. The CDR3 nucleotides read TGTGCCAGCAGCTTAACAGGGGCGCAAGTTTACAATGAGCAGTTCTTC. Its protein product is CASSLTGAQVYNEQFF.

This chain uses TRBV30 with TRBJ1-2, with D maybe TRBD1 (5 bases). The CDR3 sequence is 14 residues long. The V gene's germline CDR1 is GTSNPN and CDR2 SVGIG (reference sequence). V was pared by 0 bases and J by 5 bases, with 13 bases between. The CDR3 loop is CAWSVQGGVYGYTF. The CDR3 DNA is TGTGCCTGGAGTGTCCAGGGAGGGGTATATGGCTACACCTTC.

The J gene is TRBJ2-5, the V gene TRBV20-1; D not resolved. Per the germline V gene, CDR1 is DFQATT and CDR2 is SNEGSKA (reference sequence). V lost 0 bases, J lost 5 bases, and 4 bases lay in between. The CDR3 is made up of 11 amino acids. CDR3 protein: CSARDYETQYF. Written as DNA, the CDR3 is TGCAGTGCTAGAGATTATGAGACCCAGTACTTC.

As concerns this clone: Additional DNA sequences in this sample encode the identical CDR3. The chain links TRBV9 to TRBJ2-3; no reliable D call. The length of the CDR3 is 14 residues. Trimming took 4 bases from V and 1 from J, leaving 10 bases between them. Germline CDR1 reads SGDLS; CDR2 reads YYNGEE. The CDR3 bases are TGTGCCAGCAGCCCCAGGACCGGCACAGATACGCAGTATTTT. This sequence encodes CASSPRTGTDTQYF.

The V call is TRBV19, the J call TRBJ2-5, with D perhaps given as TRBD1 or TRBD2 (7 bases each). The CDR3 runs 19 residues. V was shortened by 5 bases and J by 0 bases, with 25 bases between the two germline ends. Germline V gene lookup returns CDR1 LNHDA and CDR2 SQIVND (reference sequence). The CDR3 region is CASSEDRTSSGEYQETQYF. CDR3 coding DNA: TGTGCCAGTAGTGAGGACAGGACCTCTAGCGGAGAATACCAAGAGACCCAGTACTTC.

In the case of this clone: This sample includes further DNA sequences coding for the same CDR3. The chain is built from TRBV18 and TRBJ2-5, with D hard to call. Deletions cut 2 bases from V and 5 bases from J, with 6 bases between. CDR3 length equals 12 residues. Germline V gives CDR1 KGHSH, CDR2 LQKENI. CDR3 region: CASSPNEETQYF. The CDR3, as DNA: TGTGCCAGCTCACCAAATGAGGAGACCCAGTACTTC.

The chain carries TRBV30 and TRBJ1-6; D is unclear. This CDR3 is built from 13 residues. V lost 2 bases and J lost 7, with 9 bases in between. Germline V gene data show CDR1 as GTSNPN and CDR2 as SVGIG (reference sequence). CDR3 sequence: CAWSPEGNSPLHF. As DNA, the CDR3 is TGTGCCTGGAGTCCAGAAGGGAATTCACCCCTCCACTTT.

This clone has a handful of counts. The sample contains more than one DNA sequence encoding this CDR3. This chain links TRBV30 with TRBJ1-2; 7 positions agree with TRBD1. This CDR3 contains 13 residues. Germline values: CDR1 GTSNPN, CDR2 SVGIG (reference sequence). Losses at the gene ends were 0 bases for V and 2 bases for J; bases not matched to a gene: 0. The CDR3 region is CAWSVTGNYGYTF. Here the CDR3 DNA reads TGTGCCTGGAGTGTGACAGGGAACTATGGCTACACCTTC.

The rearrangement joins TRBV6-1 to TRBJ2-1; TRBD1 matches at 8 bases. CDR1 MNHNS and CDR2 SASEGT come from the germline V gene. J gave up 6 bases and V 4 bases, and 14 bases lay outside the gene matches. This CDR3 contains 17 residues. The CDR3 DNA sequence: TGTGCCAGCAGTGGCTGGACAGGGAATTTGGGTCGCAATGAGCAGTTCTTC. As protein: CASSGWTGNLGRNEQFF.

V is TRBV28 and J is TRBJ2-3; TRBD2 aligns across 12 bases. CDR1 MDHEN and CDR2 SYDVKM come from the germline V gene. The length of the CDR3 is 15 residues. The V and J ends lost 8 bases and 4 bases, in that order; junction bases with no gene match: 7. CDR3 sequence: CASGPGTSGSDTQYF. CDR3 coding DNA: TGTGCCAGCGGACCCGGGACTAGCGGGTCAGATACGCAGTATTTT.

The chain recombines TRBV2 with TRBJ2-7; D might be TRBD1 (6 bases). V shed 7 bases and J shed 2 bases, with 12 bases lying between them. CDR3 length: 13 residues. The V gene's germline CDR1 is SNHLY and CDR2 FYNNEI. The CDR3 loop reads CASTRTAPYEQYF. CDR3 DNA sequence: TGTGCCAGCACCAGGACAGCCCCCTACGAGCAGTACTTC.